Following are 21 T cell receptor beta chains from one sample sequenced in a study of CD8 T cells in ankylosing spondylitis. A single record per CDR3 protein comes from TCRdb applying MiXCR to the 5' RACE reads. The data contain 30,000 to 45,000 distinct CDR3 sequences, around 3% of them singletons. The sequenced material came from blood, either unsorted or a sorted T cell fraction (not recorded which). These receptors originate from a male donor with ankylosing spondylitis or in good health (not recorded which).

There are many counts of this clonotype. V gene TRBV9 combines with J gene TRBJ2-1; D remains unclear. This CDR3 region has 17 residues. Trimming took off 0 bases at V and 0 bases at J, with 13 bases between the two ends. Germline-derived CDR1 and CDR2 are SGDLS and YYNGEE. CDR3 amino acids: CASSVAPGLSSYNEQFF. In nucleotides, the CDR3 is TGTGCCAGCAGCGTAGCCCCGGGCCTTAGCTCCTACAATGAGCAGTTCTTC.

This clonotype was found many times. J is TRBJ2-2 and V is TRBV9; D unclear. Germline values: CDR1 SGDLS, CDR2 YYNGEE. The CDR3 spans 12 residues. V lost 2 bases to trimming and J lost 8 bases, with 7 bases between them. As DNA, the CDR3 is TGTGCCAGCAGCGTGGGCAGGGGGGAGCTGTTTTTT. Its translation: CASSVGRGELFF.

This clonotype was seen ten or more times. CDR3: CASSVGERGSTDTQYF. The CDR3 region has the DNA TGTGCCAGCAGCGTAGGGGAGCGGGGGAGCACAGATACGCAGTATTTT. The V and J genes are TRBV9 and TRBJ2-3; 8 bases agree with TRBD2. The germline gives CDR1 SGDLS, CDR2 YYNGEE. There are 16 residues in the CDR3. The V and J ends lost 0 bases and 0 bases, in that order; junction bases with no gene match: 3.

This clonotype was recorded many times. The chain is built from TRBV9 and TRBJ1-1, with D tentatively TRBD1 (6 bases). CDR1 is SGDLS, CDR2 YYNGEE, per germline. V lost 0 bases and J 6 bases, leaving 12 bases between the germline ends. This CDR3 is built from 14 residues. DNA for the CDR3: TGTGCCAGCAGCGTAGGGGGGACAACCTCTGAAGCTTTCTTT. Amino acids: CASSVGGTTSEAFF.

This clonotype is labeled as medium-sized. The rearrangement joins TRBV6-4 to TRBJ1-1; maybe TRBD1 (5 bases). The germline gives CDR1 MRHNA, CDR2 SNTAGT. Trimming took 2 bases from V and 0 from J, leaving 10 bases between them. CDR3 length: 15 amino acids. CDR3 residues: CASSDRQGLNTEAFF. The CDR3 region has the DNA TGTGCCAGCAGTGACCGTCAGGGACTGAACACTGAAGCTTTCTTT.

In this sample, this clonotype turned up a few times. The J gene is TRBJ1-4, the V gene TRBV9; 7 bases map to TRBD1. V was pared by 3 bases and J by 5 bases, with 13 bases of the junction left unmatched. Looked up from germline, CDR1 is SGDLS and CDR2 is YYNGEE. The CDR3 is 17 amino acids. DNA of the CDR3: TGTGCCAGCAGCGGCGGACAGACAGGGTTGCAAAATGAAAAACTGTTTTTT. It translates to CASSGGQTGLQNEKLFF.

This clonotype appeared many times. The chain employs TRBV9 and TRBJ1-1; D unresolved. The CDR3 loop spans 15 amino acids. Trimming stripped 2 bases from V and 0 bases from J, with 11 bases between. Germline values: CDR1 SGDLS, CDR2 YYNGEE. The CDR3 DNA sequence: TGTGCCAGCAGCGTGCTTGGCAGCATGAACACTGAAGCTTTCTTT. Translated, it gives CASSVLGSMNTEAFF.

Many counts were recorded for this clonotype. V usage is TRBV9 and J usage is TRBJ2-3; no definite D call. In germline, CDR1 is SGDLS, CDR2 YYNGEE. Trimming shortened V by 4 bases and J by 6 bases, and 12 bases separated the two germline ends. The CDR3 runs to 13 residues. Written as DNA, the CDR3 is TGTGCCAGCAGCCTTGGGGTAGGGGATACGCAGTATTTT. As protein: CASSLGVGDTQYF.

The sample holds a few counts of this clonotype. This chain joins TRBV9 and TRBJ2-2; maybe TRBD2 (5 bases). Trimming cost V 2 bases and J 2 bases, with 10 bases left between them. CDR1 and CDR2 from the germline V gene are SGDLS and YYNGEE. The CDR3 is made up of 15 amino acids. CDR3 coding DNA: TGTGCCAGCAGCGTCGGGGTTCTCAACACCGGGGAGCTGTTTTTT. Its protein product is CASSVGVLNTGELFF.

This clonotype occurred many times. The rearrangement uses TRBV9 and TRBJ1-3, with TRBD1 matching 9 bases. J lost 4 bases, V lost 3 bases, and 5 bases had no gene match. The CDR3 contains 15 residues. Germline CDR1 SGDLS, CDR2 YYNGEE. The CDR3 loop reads CASSADRGAGNTIYF. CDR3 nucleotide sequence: TGTGCCAGCAGCGCCGACAGGGGGGCAGGAAACACCATATATTTT.

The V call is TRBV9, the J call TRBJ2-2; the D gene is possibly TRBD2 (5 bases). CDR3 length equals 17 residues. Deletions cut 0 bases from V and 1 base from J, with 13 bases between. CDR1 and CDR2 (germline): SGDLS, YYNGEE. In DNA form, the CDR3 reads TGTGCCAGCAGCGTAGCGTCCCGGGGATTGAACACCGGGGAGCTGTTTTTT. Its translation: CASSVASRGLNTGELFF.

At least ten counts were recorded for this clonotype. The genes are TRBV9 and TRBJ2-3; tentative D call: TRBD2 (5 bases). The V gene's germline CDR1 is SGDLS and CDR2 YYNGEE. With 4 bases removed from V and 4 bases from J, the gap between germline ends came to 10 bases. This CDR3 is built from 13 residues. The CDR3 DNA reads TGTGCCAGCAGCCCCCTAGCCCCAGATACGCAGTATTTT. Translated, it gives CASSPLAPDTQYF.

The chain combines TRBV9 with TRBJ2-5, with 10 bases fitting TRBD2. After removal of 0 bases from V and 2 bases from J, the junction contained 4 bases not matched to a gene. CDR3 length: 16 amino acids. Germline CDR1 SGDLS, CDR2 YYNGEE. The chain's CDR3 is CASSVGPAGGQETQYF. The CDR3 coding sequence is TGTGCCAGCAGCGTAGGTCCAGCGGGGGGGCAAGAGACCCAGTACTTC.

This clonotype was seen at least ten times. The CDR3: CASSGDGVGTDTQYF. DNA for the CDR3: TGTGCCAGCAGCGGGGACGGTGTCGGGACAGATACGCAGTATTTT. This sequence joins TRBV9 and TRBJ2-3; D could derive from TRBD1 or TRBD2 (5 bases each). Per germline, CDR1 SGDLS and CDR2 YYNGEE. V was cut by 3 bases and J by 3 bases, with 14 bases left in between. CDR3 length equals 15 residues.

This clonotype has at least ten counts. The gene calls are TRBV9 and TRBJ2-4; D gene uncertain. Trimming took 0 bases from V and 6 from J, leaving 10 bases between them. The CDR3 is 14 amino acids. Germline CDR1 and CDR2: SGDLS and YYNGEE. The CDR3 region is CASSVALTTNIQYF. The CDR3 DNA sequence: TGTGCCAGCAGCGTAGCGCTTACAACAAACATTCAGTACTTC.

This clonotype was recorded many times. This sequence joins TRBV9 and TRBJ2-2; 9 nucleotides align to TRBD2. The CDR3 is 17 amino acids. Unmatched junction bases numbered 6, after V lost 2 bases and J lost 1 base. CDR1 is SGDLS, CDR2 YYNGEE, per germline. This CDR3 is CASSVLAGPKNTGELFF. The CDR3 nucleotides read TGTGCCAGCAGCGTTCTAGCGGGGCCTAAGAACACCGGGGAGCTGTTTTTT.

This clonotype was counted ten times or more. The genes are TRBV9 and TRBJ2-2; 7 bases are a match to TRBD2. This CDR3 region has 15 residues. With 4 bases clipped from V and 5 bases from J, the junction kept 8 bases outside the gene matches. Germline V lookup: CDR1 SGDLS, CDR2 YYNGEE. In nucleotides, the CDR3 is TGTGCCAGCAGCCCTGCACTAGCGAGAACCGGGGAGCTGTTTTTT. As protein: CASSPALARTGELFF.

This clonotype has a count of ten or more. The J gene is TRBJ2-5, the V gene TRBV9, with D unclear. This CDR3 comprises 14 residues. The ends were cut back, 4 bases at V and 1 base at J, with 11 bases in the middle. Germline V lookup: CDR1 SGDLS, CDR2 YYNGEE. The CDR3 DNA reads TGTGCCAGCAGCTCCCAAGGGTTCCAAGAGACCCAGTACTTC. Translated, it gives CASSSQGFQETQYF. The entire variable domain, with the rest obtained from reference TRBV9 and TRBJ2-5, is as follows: DSGVTQTPKHLITATGQRVTLRCSPRSGDLSVYWYQQSLDQGLQFLIQYYNGEERAKGNILERFSAQQFPDLHSELNLSSLELGDSALYFCASSSQGFQETQYFGPGTRLLVL.

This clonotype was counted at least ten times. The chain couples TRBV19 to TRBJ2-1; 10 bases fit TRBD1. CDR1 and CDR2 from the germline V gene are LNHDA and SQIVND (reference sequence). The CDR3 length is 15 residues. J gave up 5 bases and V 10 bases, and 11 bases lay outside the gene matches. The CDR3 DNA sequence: TGTGCCACCCTAACCGGGACAGGGGAAAACAATGAGCAGTTCTTC. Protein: CATLTGTGENNEQFF.

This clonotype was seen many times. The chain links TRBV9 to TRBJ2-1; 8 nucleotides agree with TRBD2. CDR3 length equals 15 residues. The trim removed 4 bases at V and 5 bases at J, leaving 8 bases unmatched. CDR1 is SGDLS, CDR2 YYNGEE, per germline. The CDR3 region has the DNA TGTGCCAGCAGCCCACGCCAGCGGGGGAACAATGAGCAGTTCTTC. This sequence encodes CASSPRQRGNNEQFF.

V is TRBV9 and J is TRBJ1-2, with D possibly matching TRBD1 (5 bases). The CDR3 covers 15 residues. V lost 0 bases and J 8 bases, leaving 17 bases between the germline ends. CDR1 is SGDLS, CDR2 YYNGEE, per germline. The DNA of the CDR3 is TGTGCCAGCAGCGTAGCCTCGGACACAACCGGAGGCTACACCTTC. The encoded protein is CASSVASDTTGGYTF. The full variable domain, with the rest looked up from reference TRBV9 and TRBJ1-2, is DSGVTQTPKHLITATGQRVTLRCSPRSGDLSVYWYQQSLDQGLQFLIQYYNGEERAKGNILERFSAQQFPDLHSELNLSSLELGDSALYFCASSVASDTTGGYTFGSGTRLTVV.